Listed below are T cell receptor beta chains from one sample, sequenced in a study of blood T cell repertoires in COVID-19. Method: immunoSEQ multiplex PCR; TCRdb's copy keeps in-frame clones and lacks some. The sample shows 300,000 or so clones, about 87% of them seen only once. Sequenced sample: peripheral blood. The receptors stem from a man in his sixties or seventies with acute or convalescent COVID-19. CDR3s include the opening cysteine and the closing phenylalanine or tryptophan. A D gene is named only where the DNA matches it firmly. Part of the rows lack a size; the others show once, few, many or a class for expanded clones.

>TRBJ2-5|TRBV15|TRBD2|NA
TGTGCCACCAGCCCTACGAAGGGAGGGAGAGAGACCCAGTACTTC
CATSPTKGGRETQYF
>TRBJ1-5|TRBV5-5|TRBD1|NA
TGTGCCAGCACCCCTGGGACAGGGGGTAGAAGTAGCAATCAGCCCCAGCATTTT
CASTPGTGGRSSNQPQHF
>TRBJ1-4|TRBV18|NA|few
TGTGCCAGCTCACCATCCGGGCAGCAGGGGAGAAATAATGAAAAACTGTTTTTT
CASSPSGQQGRNNEKLFF
>TRBJ1-1|TRBV7-2|TRBD1|NA
TGTGCCAGCAGCATACAGGGGGCGGGGAACACTGAAGCTTTCTTT
CASSIQGAGNTEAFF
>TRBJ2-3|TRBV5-1|TRBD2|NA
TGCGCCAGCAGCTCTTTAGCGGGGGCGGAAGATACGCAGTATTTT
CASSSLAGAEDTQYF
>TRBJ1-2|TRBV28|NA|NA
TGTGCCAGCAGTTCGCCCAATCGACGGGTGAACTATGGCTACACCTTC
CASSSPNRRVNYGYTF
>TRBJ1-6|TRBV9|NA|NA
TGTGCCAGCAGCCCACGACAGGCCGGGGATTCACCCCTCCACTTT
CASSPRQAGDSPLHF
>TRBJ1-6|TRBV5-1|TRBD1|NA
TGCGCCAGCAGCCCTCGGACGGGACAGGACAATTCACCCCTCCACTTT
CASSPRTGQDNSPLHF
>TRBJ1-5|TRBV9|NA|NA
TGTGCCAGCAGCGTAGCTCAGGGGACGACCCAGCATTTT
CASSVAQGTTQHF
>TRBJ2-7|TRBV5-5|NA|NA
TGTGCCAGCAGCTTGGCGTCGCTGCGGGGATACGAGCAGTACTTC
CASSLASLRGYEQYF
>TRBJ1-1|TRBV19|NA|NA
TGTGCCAGTAGTATCGGGGACTTGAACACTGAAGCTTTCTTT
CASSIGDLNTEAFF
>TRBJ2-5|TRBV30|TRBD1|NA
TGTGCCTGGAGTGTATACAGGGGGCTTCAAGAGACCCAGTACTTC
CAWSVYRGLQETQYF
>TRBJ1-1|TRBV11-3|TRBD1|NA
TGTGCCAGCAGCTTAAGGGACAGGGGGACCTCCATGAACACTGAAGCTTTCTTT
CASSLRDRGTSMNTEAFF